A selection of T cell receptor beta chains follows, all from one sample in a study of blood T cell repertoires in COVID-19. Data came from immunoSEQ multiplex PCR; TCRdb stores just in-frame clones and leaves some out. The data hold approximately 300,000 clones, with around 82% observed a single time. The specimen was peripheral blood. The receptors were sampled from a woman between 50 and 59 years old with acute or convalescent COVID-19. Each CDR3 is given with its conserved first and last residue. Fields, in order: clone size, V gene, J gene, D gene, CDR3 DNA, CDR3 protein. The D gene is left open where the match is weak. Rows give clone size only sometimes, using once, few, many, or a class for an expanded clone.

>many|TRBV6-2/TRBV6-3|TRBJ1-1|NA
TGTGCCAGCAGTTACTCGTACAGGTTGAACACTGAAGCTTTCTTT
CASSYSYRLNTEAFF
>NA|TRBV29-1|TRBJ2-5|NA
TGCAGCGCCGGGACTTACCAAGAGACCCAGTACTTC
CSAGTYQETQYF
>once|TRBV24-1|TRBJ2-3|TRBD2
TGTGCCACCAGTGATCCCGGGACTAGCGGGGGGGCCACAGATACGCAGTATTTT
CATSDPGTSGGATDTQYF
>NA|TRBV27|TRBJ2-7|TRBD1
TGTGCCAGCAGTCCGACAGGGTCAGGGTACGAGCAGTACTTC
CASSPTGSGYEQYF
>NA|TRBV5-1|TRBJ2-1|NA
TGCGCCAGCAGCTTGGGACAGGACCACAATGAGCAGTTCTTC
CASSLGQDHNEQFF
>NA|TRBV12-3/TRBV12-4|TRBJ2-7|NA
TGTGCCAGCAGTTTATATGCAGTCTACGAGCAGTACTTC
CASSLYAVYEQYF
>NA|TRBV5-8|TRBJ1-2|NA
TGTGCCAGCAGCCGGGACATCGGAAGCCTCTATGGCTACACCTTC
CASSRDIGSLYGYTF
>few|TRBV9|TRBJ1-1|NA
TGTGCCAGCAGCGTAGGACAGGCCACTGAAGCTTTCTTT
CASSVGQATEAFF
>NA|TRBV5-6|TRBJ1-4|TRBD1
TGTGCCAGCAGCTTTAGGGACAGGGGGCACGAAAAACTGTTTTTT
CASSFRDRGHEKLFF
>NA|TRBV4-2|TRBJ2-7|NA
TGTGCCAGCAGCCAAGATTCGGGGGGCGACCTCTCCTACGAGCAGTACTTC
CASSQDSGGDLSYEQYF
>NA|TRBV3-1/TRBV3-2|TRBJ2-1|TRBD2
TGTGCCAGCAGCCACCTCTCCCGTGGCGGGAGTGAGCAGTTCTTC
CASSHLSRGGSEQFF
>NA|TRBV12-3/TRBV12-4|TRBJ1-2|TRBD1
TGTGCCAGCAGTCCGGGACAGGGGGCGGGCTACACCTTC
CASSPGQGAGYTF
>NA|TRBV27|TRBJ1-2|NA
TGTGCCAGCAGTCCCCAACAGGGAAACTATGGCTACACCTTC
CASSPQQGNYGYTF
>NA|TRBV14|TRBJ1-4|NA
TGTGCCAGCAGCCCCCCGACAGTGCGAACCAAGTTTAATGAAAAACTGTTTTTT
CASSPPTVRTKFNEKLFF
>NA|TRBV3-1/TRBV3-2|TRBJ1-2|NA
TGTGCCAGCAGCCAAGGTCCATCTAACTATGGCTACACCTTC
CASSQGPSNYGYTF
>NA|TRBV3-1/TRBV3-2|TRBJ1-2|TRBD1
TGTGCCAGCAGCGCTCGGGACAGGGGGTCTGGCTACACCTTC
CASSARDRGSGYTF
>NA|TRBV5-4|TRBJ1-2|TRBD1
TGTGCCAGCAGCTTAGACGCCGGGACAGGGGGTGGCTACACCTTC
CASSLDAGTGGGYTF
>NA|TRBV4-1|TRBJ1-6|NA
TGCGCCAGCAGCGCCGCGGGGGCAGGGAATTCACCCCTCCACTTT
CASSAAGAGNSPLHF
>NA|TRBV18|TRBJ2-3|NA
TGTGCCAGCTCACGGTATCCGCCTAAGACAGATACGCAGTATTTT
CASSRYPPKTDTQYF
>NA|TRBV4-2|TRBJ2-3|TRBD2
TGTGCCAGCAGCCACCTCTCCGGGGTAGCGGGAGGGGATACGCAGTATTTT
CASSHLSGVAGGDTQYF
>NA|TRBV7-3|TRBJ2-3|NA
TGTGCCAGCAGCCCAGGAGGGAGCACAGATACGCAGTATTTT
CASSPGGSTDTQYF
>NA|TRBV29-1|TRBJ2-3|NA
TGCAGCGTTGAAGGAGACAGACAGTTGACCACAGATACGCAGTATTTT
CSVEGDRQLTTDTQYF
>few|TRBV4-1|TRBJ1-4|NA
TGCGCCAGCAGCCCTTTGGGGGGGACTAATGAAAAACTGTTTTTT
CASSPLGGTNEKLFF
>NA|TRBV28|TRBJ1-5|NA
TGTGCCAGTGCGGGACCCAATCAGCCCCAGCATTTT
CASAGPNQPQHF
>NA|TRBV29-1|TRBJ2-1|TRBD2
TGCAGCGTTGATGGACTAGCGGGAGGGCCGAAGAATGAGCAGTTCTTC
CSVDGLAGGPKNEQFF
>few|TRBV4-1|TRBJ2-4|NA
TGCGCCAGCAGCCCGGGGACTCTAGGGGTCATTCAGTACTTC
CASSPGTLGVIQYF
>NA|TRBV4-2|TRBJ2-7|NA
TGTGCCAGCAGCCATCTCACCGGTCCCTACGAGCAGTACTTC
CASSHLTGPYEQYF
>NA|TRBV18|TRBJ1-5|TRBD1
TGTGCCAGCTCACGCGGACAGGGTGTAAGTCAGCCCCAGCATTTT
CASSRGQGVSQPQHF
>NA|TRBV19|TRBJ1-1|NA
TGTGCCAGTAGTATCAGGGCTTTGGCTGAAGCTTTCTTT
CASSIRALAEAFF
>NA|TRBV5-4|TRBJ1-1|NA
TGTGCCAGCAGCCCCTGGGGAGGGGAGGCTGAAGCTTTCTTT
CASSPWGGEAEAFF
>NA|TRBV6-5|TRBJ1-5|NA
TGTGCCAGCAGTCCCCTAGGGGGCAATCAGCCCCAGCATTTT
CASSPLGGNQPQHF
>NA|TRBV6-2/TRBV6-3|TRBJ1-6|TRBD1
TGTGCCAGCAGTTACGGGTCAGGGGGAAATTCACCCCTCCACTTT
CASSYGSGGNSPLHF
>NA|TRBV10-3|TRBJ1-1|NA
TGTGCCATCAGTGAGGTCCAGGAAGCTTTCTTT
CAISEVQEAFF
>NA|TRBV5-1|TRBJ2-3|TRBD2
TGCGCCAGCAGCTACCCCCCTAGCGGAACCTCAGATACGCAGTATTTT
CASSYPPSGTSDTQYF
>NA|TRBV9|TRBJ2-1|TRBD1
TGTGCCAGCAGCCCGGGACAGGGGGCGGGCAATGAGCAGTTCTTC
CASSPGQGAGNEQFF
>NA|TRBV6-2/TRBV6-3|TRBJ1-4|NA
TGTGCCAGCAGTTGGACAGCCAATAATGAAAAACTGTTTTTT
CASSWTANNEKLFF
>few|TRBV6-5|TRBJ1-2|NA
TGTGCCAGCAGTTACTTCGGGAGTAACTATGGCTACACCTTC
CASSYFGSNYGYTF
>NA|TRBV15|TRBJ2-2|TRBD1
TGTGCCACCAGCAGGCTCTCGGGACAGTACACCGGGGAGCTGTTTTTT
CATSRLSGQYTGELFF
>NA|TRBV5-6|TRBJ2-5|NA
TGTGCCAGCCGCGGACAACTCCAAGAGACCCAGTACTTC
CASRGQLQETQYF
>NA|TRBV29-1|TRBJ2-7|NA
TGCAGCGTTGAAAGTCAGGGGTACTACGAGCAGTACTTC
CSVESQGYYEQYF
>NA|TRBV7-2|TRBJ2-7|NA
TGTGCCAGCAGCTTCCGGCAGGCGAGCTCCTACGAGCAGTACTTC
CASSFRQASSYEQYF
>NA|TRBV12-5|TRBJ2-5|NA
TGTGCTAGTGGCCGGAGGGAAGAGACCCAGTACTTC
CASGRREETQYF
>NA|TRBV19|TRBJ1-5|NA
TGTGCCAGTAGTTATATACAGGATAGCAATCAGCCCCAGCATTTT
CASSYIQDSNQPQHF